A selection of T cell receptor beta chains follows, all from one sample in a study of cytomegalovirus exposure and HLA in healthy donors. Generated by immunoSEQ multiplex PCR, the TCRdb table keeps only in-frame clones and is missing some. The sample holds 150,000 or so clones; around 81% are singletons and the top ten take roughly 5.3%. The sequencing input was PBMCs. The receptors here all came from a woman aged 40 to 55 in good health and CMV-seropositive. Each CDR3 is given with its conserved first and last residue. D genes are given only for firm matches. Expanded clones are given a class, and other clones once, few, many or no size at all.

clone_size	v_call	d_call	j_call	cdr3_nt	cdr3_aa
NA	TRBV6-5	TRBD1	TRBJ2-7	TGTGCCAGCAGTTACTACGGGACAGGGGGAGCCGAGCAGTACTTC	CASSYYGTGGAEQYF
once	TRBV5-6	TRBD1	TRBJ1-3	TGTGCCAGCAGCTTGGCCTCAGGGGGCTATGGAAACACCATATATTTT	CASSLASGGYGNTIYF
NA	TRBV19	TRBD2	TRBJ2-3	TGTGCCAGTAGTATCACGGGACTAGCGGGAACCACAGATACGCAGTATTTT	CASSITGLAGTTDTQYF
NA	TRBV7-8	TRBD2	TRBJ2-3	TGTGCCAGCAGCTTAGAAGGAGCGGGAGTTAGTACAGATACGCAGTATTTT	CASSLEGAGVSTDTQYF
NA	TRBV27	NA	TRBJ1-5	TGTGCCAGCAGTTTCCGGGGGTTCAATCAGCCCCAGCATTTT	CASSFRGFNQPQHF
NA	TRBV29-1	TRBD2	TRBJ2-1	TGCAGCGTCGGGACTAGTTCATCCTATTACAATGAGCAGTTCTTC	CSVGTSSSYYNEQFF
NA	TRBV5-1	TRBD1	TRBJ1-3	TGCGCCAGCAGCTTGGAGGGGACAGGGGGCGCGGGAAACACCATATATTTT	CASSLEGTGGAGNTIYF
NA	TRBV30	NA	TRBJ1-1	TGTGCCTGGTGCACCGGGAAAATCAGAACTGAAGCTTTCTTT	CAWCTGKIRTEAFF
NA	TRBV19	TRBD2	TRBJ2-3	TGTGCCAGTAGATTAGCGGGGAGCACAGATACGCAGTATTTT	CASRLAGSTDTQYF
once	TRBV27	NA	TRBJ2-1	TGTGCCAGCAGGGGCAGGGCATACAATGAGCAGTTCTTC	CASRGRAYNEQFF
NA	TRBV11-3	TRBD2	TRBJ2-7	TGTGCCAGCAGCTTAGGCGGACTAGCGAGGTACGAGCAGTACTTC	CASSLGGLARYEQYF
NA	TRBV9	NA	TRBJ2-7	TGTGCCAGCAGCGTAGATAAGCGGACCTACGAGCAGTACTTC	CASSVDKRTYEQYF
NA	TRBV5-1	TRBD2	TRBJ2-3	TGCGCCAGCAGCTTCGGACTAGCGGGCCTTAGCACAGATACGCAGTATTTT	CASSFGLAGLSTDTQYF
NA	TRBV6-6	TRBD2	TRBJ2-2	TGTGCCAGCACTCTAGCGGCCCCCGGGGAGCTGTTTTTT	CASTLAAPGELFF
NA	TRBV2	TRBD1	TRBJ2-3	TGTGCCAGCGGCTCCAGGGACAGGAGCACAGATACGCAGTATTTT	CASGSRDRSTDTQYF
NA	TRBV5-1	TRBD1	TRBJ2-7	TGCGCCAGCAGCTCCAGGGGGAGCTCCTACGAGCAGTACTTC	CASSSRGSSYEQYF
NA	TRBV27	NA	TRBJ2-1	TGTGCCAGCAGTTTATCGGAGGGAGTCCCCTACAATGAGCAGTTCTTC	CASSLSEGVPYNEQFF
NA	TRBV19	NA	TRBJ1-2	TGTGCCAGTAGTATTAACATCGCCAACTATGGCTACACCTTC	CASSINIANYGYTF
NA	TRBV15	TRBD2	TRBJ2-1	TGTGCCACCAGCAGAGACCTAGCGGGAGCTTTTGAGCAGTTCTTC	CATSRDLAGAFEQFF
NA	TRBV5-4	TRBD2	TRBJ2-7	TGTGCCAGCAGCGGGCAGACTAGCGGTTCTTCGGAGCAGTACTTC	CASSGQTSGSSEQYF
NA	TRBV30	TRBD2	TRBJ2-5	TGTGCCTGGAGAGCGGGAGGATTTTTGGAGACCCAGTACTTC	CAWRAGGFLETQYF
few	TRBV14	TRBD1	TRBJ1-2	TGTGCCAGCAGCCAACTACAGGGGACGGGTGGCTACACCTTC	CASSQLQGTGGYTF
NA	TRBV7-2	TRBD2	TRBJ2-5	TGTGCCAGCAGCTCCTCCGGGACTAGCGGGACCCAGTACTTC	CASSSSGTSGTQYF
NA	TRBV18	NA	TRBJ1-1	TGTGCCAGCTCATTCGAGACAGTGAACACTGAAGCTTTCTTT	CASSFETVNTEAFF
NA	TRBV28	TRBD2	TRBJ2-5	TGTGCCAGCATATCCGGGGGGAATAGGGGGACCCAGTACTTC	CASISGGNRGTQYF
NA	TRBV30	NA	TRBJ2-1	TGTGCCTGGAGTGGAGTACCGAACAATGAGCAGTTCTTC	CAWSGVPNNEQFF
NA	TRBV19	NA	TRBJ2-7	TGTGCCAGTACCCCTCCAGGAACCTACGAGCAGTACTTC	CASTPPGTYEQYF
NA	TRBV6-5	TRBD2	TRBJ2-7	TGTGCCACCCGGGGCGGGGGAAGGTACGAGCAGTACTTC	CATRGGGRYEQYF
NA	TRBV27	TRBD2	TRBJ2-7	TGTGCCAGCAGTTGGGGGACTAGTTACGAGCAGTACTTC	CASSWGTSYEQYF
NA	TRBV6-1	TRBD1	TRBJ1-5	TGTGCCAGCAGTGGGACAGGCCGGGGCAATCAGCCCCAGCATTTT	CASSGTGRGNQPQHF
NA	TRBV7-7	NA	TRBJ2-2	TGTGCTAGCAGCCCACTTATTCGCCGGGGAAACACCGGGGAGCTGTTTTTT	CASSPLIRRGNTGELFF
NA	TRBV10-3	NA	TRBJ2-1	TGTGCCATCAGAGATTCCCTCAATTCGAATAGCCAGGGAGGTGGGAATGAGCAGTTCTTC	CAIRDSLNSNSQGGGNEQFF
NA	TRBV14	TRBD1	TRBJ2-5	TGTGCCAGCAGCCAAAGGGGGCGCGGGACCCAGTACTTC	CASSQRGRGTQYF
NA	TRBV6-1	TRBD2	TRBJ2-1	TGTGCCAGCAGGGGACTAGCGGGAGCCAACAATGAGCAGTTCTTC	CASRGLAGANNEQFF
NA	TRBV14	TRBD2	TRBJ2-7	TGTGCCAGCAGCCCCCGACTAGCGGGAGGCTACGAGCAGTACTTC	CASSPRLAGGYEQYF
NA	TRBV11-1	NA	TRBJ2-7	TGTGCCAGCAGCTTAGCTCGGAACGGGAGAGAGTACGAGCAGTACTTC	CASSLARNGREYEQYF
NA	TRBV4-2	NA	TRBJ2-3	TGTGCCAGCAGCCAAGATCCTCAGGGGGATACGCAGTATTTT	CASSQDPQGDTQYF
NA	TRBV5-1	TRBD2	TRBJ2-1	TGCGCCAGCAGCTTCGGACTAGCGGAAAGCTCCTACAATGAGCAGTTCTTC	CASSFGLAESSYNEQFF
NA	TRBV7-2	NA	TRBJ2-3	TGTGCCTACCTCGGGCAGGGTGGCACAGATACGCAGTATTTT	CAYLGQGGTDTQYF